The T cell receptor beta chain described here comes from a study of OX40 agonist ivuxolimab in advanced cancers. Study-level background: Patients were roughly 83% male with ages roughly 20 to 90, mean 60. Of the patients, three showed partial responses, one with hepatocellular carcinoma and two with cutaneous melanoma.

The protocol was immunoSEQ multiplex PCR, while the TCRdb copy is restricted to in-frame clones and leaves out a portion. The sample carries 65,000 to 100,000 clones, approximately 92% recorded once. This clone was counted once. The target antigen is unknown. Study-wide findings and caveats: CD4+ and CD8+ T cells in blood underwent clonal expansion by week 6 at 0.1 to 3.0 mg/kg.

The CDR3 covers 15 residues. The germline gives CDR1 SGHRS, CDR2 YFSETQ. V was cut by 3 bases and J by 0 bases, with 12 bases left in between. Patients who had autoimmune disease history or got systemic immunosuppression were left out. The chain is built from TRBV5-1 and TRBJ1-2; a possible D gene is TRBD1 (5 bases). The origin of this receptor is an adult with an advanced solid tumor such as melanoma, head and neck, liver or kidney cancer. Source: CD4+ or CD8+ T cells sorted from blood, taken in a trial of the OX40 agonist ivuxolimab. This CDR3 is CASSSSDRPNYGYTF. The CDR3 coding sequence is TGCGCCAGCAGCTCGTCCGACAGACCTAACTATGGCTACACCTTC.